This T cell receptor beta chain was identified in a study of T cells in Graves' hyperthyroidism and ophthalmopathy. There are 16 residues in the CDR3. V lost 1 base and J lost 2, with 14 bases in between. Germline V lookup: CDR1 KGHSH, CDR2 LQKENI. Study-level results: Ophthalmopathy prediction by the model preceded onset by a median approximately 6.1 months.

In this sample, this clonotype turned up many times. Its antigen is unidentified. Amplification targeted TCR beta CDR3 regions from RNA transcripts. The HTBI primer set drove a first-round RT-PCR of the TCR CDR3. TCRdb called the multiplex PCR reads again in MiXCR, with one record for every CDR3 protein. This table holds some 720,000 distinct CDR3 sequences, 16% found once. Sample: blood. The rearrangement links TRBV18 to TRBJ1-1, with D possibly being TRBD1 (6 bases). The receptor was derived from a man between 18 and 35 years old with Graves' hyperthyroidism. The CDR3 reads CASSPRETGHNTEAFF. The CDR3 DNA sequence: TGTGCCAGCTCACCACGTGAGACAGGCCACAACACTGAAGCTTTCTTT.